The source of this T cell receptor (beta chain) is a study of beta chain features in type 1 diabetes. Study-level results: Fewer insertions but more deletions were seen at VDJ junctions in type 1 diabetes patients. Cells expressing TCR highly could be over-represented by cDNA sequencing. When Type 1 diabetes patients were examined, their TCRB CDR3s proved moderately but significantly shorter in all four CD4+ subsets.

Expressed TCRB transcripts got sequenced, as all isolated RNA was reverse transcribed. Naive, central memory and regulatory T cell samples yielded about 4 million reads on average. Generated by immunoSEQ multiplex PCR, the TCRdb table keeps only in-frame clones and is missing some. Among approximately 150,000 clones listed, roughly 10% were seen once. There are 15 residues in the CDR3. V dropped 1 base and J dropped 0 bases, with 7 bases sitting between them. Germline CDR1 and CDR2: MNHEY and SMNVEV (reference sequence). This clone occurred a few times. Its antigen is unknown. Sorting produced populations that all topped 95% purity.

Sequences were obtained from central memory CD4+ T cells from blood. This rearrangement joins TRBV27 to TRBJ1-5; unclear D gene. The source of this sequence is a man under 40 with type 1 diabetes. CDR3 amino acids: CASSLWADSNQPQHF. CDR3 DNA: TGTGCCAGCAGTTTATGGGCAGATAGCAATCAGCCCCAGCATTTT.